These 29 T cell receptor beta chains were all obtained from the same sample, sequenced in a study of blood T cell dynamics during melanoma immunotherapy. Profiled with immunoSEQ multiplex PCR; TCRdb holds only in-frame clones, not every one. The sample includes about 9,000 clones, roughly 77% of them seen just once. Time point reported: pre-treatment baseline. Sequencing was performed on blood, taken from a patient treated with checkpoint blockade. These receptor sequences come from a human donor with melanoma.

J is TRBJ2-1 and V is TRBV13, with TRBD2 identical over 8 bases. This CDR3 has 18 amino acids. V gave up 3 bases and J gave up 9 bases; unmatched junction bases: 19. CDR1 and CDR2 (germline): PRHDT, FYEKMQ (reference sequence). For the CDR3, the DNA is TGTGCCAGCAGCTTGGGAGTTAGCGGGGATAGAGATACGGGTGAGCAGTTCTTC. This codes for CASSLGVSGDRDTGEQFF. Full variable domain (missing parts from reference TRBV13 and TRBJ2-1): AAGVIQSPRHLIKEKRETATLKCYPIPRHDTVYWYQQGPGQDPQFLISFYEKMQSDKGSIPDRFSAQQFSDYHSELNMSSLELGDSALYFCASSLGVSGDRDTGEQFFGPGTRLTVL.

The CDR3 bases are TGTGCCAGCAGTTACTCAGGGGGACCCAAGTCACCCCTCCACTTT. Translating gives CASSYSGGPKSPLHF. The chain joins TRBV6-6 to TRBJ1-6, with D possibly matching TRBD1 (6 bases). The V end was cut by 0 bases, the J end by 10 bases, with 13 bases between. The CDR3 loop spans 15 amino acids. Per the germline V gene, CDR1 is MNHNY and CDR2 is SVGAGI (reference sequence).

This chain joins TRBV28 and TRBJ1-2, with 10 bases fitting TRBD1. The germline V gene encodes CDR1 MDHEN and CDR2 SYDVKM. V lost 3 bases, J lost 6 bases, and 4 bases stayed unmatched. The CDR3 runs to 14 residues. The CDR3 nucleotides are TGTGCCAGCAGTTTTGGGGACAGGGGCGATGGCTACACCTTC. It specifies CASSFGDRGDGYTF.

The gene calls are TRBV11-2 and TRBJ1-2, with TRBD1 identical over 7 bases. The germline gives CDR1 SGHAT, CDR2 FQNNGV. CDR3 length: 13 amino acids. V was clipped by 3 bases and J by 8 bases; unmatched bases: 6. CDR3 loop: CASSLGTVGGYTF. The CDR3 region has the DNA TGTGCCAGCAGCTTGGGGACAGTTGGCGGCTACACCTTC.

V usage is TRBV6-5 and J usage is TRBJ2-5; 7 bases agree with TRBD1. Unmatched junction bases numbered 7, after V lost 5 bases and J lost 1 base. CDR1 and CDR2 (germline): MNHEY, SVGAGI. The CDR3 has 15 residues. CDR3 amino acids: CASSRARGSQETQYF. CDR3 bases: TGTGCCAGCAGTCGCGCCAGGGGGAGCCAAGAGACCCAGTACTTC.

This clone was seen only a few times. As DNA, the CDR3 is TGTGCCAGCAGTTCGGGACAGGGGCGTCAGCCCCAGCATTTT. Protein: CASSSGQGRQPQHF. The gene calls are TRBV28 and TRBJ1-5; 10 nucleotides line up with TRBD1. The germline V gene encodes CDR1 MDHEN and CDR2 SYDVKM. V shed 4 bases and J 6 bases; nucleotides not matched to a gene: 3. This CDR3 has 14 amino acids.

The chain links TRBV11-3 to TRBJ2-3; the D is unclear. Germline assignment: CDR1 SGHNT and CDR2 YENEEA. Deletions cut 3 bases from V and 5 bases from J, with 9 bases between. The CDR3 extends over 13 amino acids. This CDR3 reads CASSLTPGDTQYF. In DNA form, the CDR3 reads TGTGCCAGCAGCTTGACCCCTGGAGATACGCAGTATTTT.

The chain joins TRBV5-1 to TRBJ2-6; 7 bases are a match to TRBD1. The CDR3 extends over 15 amino acids. Germline trimming cut 6 bases from V and 1 base from J; bases unmatched to any gene: 4. Per germline, CDR1 SGHRS and CDR2 YFSETQ. In nucleotides, the CDR3 is TGCGCCAGCACCGAACAGGGGTCTGGGGCCAACGTCCTGACTTTC. Its protein product is CASTEQGSGANVLTF.

The rearrangement links TRBV6-1 to TRBJ1-2; 9 bases are a match to TRBD1. CDR3 length equals 15 residues. In germline, CDR1 is MNHNS, CDR2 SASEGT. V dropped 3 bases and J dropped 8; count of bases not matched to a gene: 10. The CDR3, as DNA: TGTGCCAGCAGTGACACCGGGACAGGGTTTTACGGCTACACCTTC. Protein product: CASSDTGTGFYGYTF.

The chain is built from TRBV7-6 and TRBJ2-3; 7 nucleotides align to TRBD2. The germline CDR1 and CDR2 sequences are SGHVS and FNYEAQ. CDR3 length: 17 amino acids. V shed 0 bases, J shed 5 bases, and the junction held 11 bases outside the gene matches. The CDR3 loop reads CASSLAATGGNKDTQYF. The CDR3 nucleotides read TGTGCCAGCAGCTTAGCCGCAACGGGGGGAAACAAAGATACGCAGTATTTT.

The chain joins TRBV7-2 to TRBJ2-5, with 7 bases identical to TRBD2. This CDR3 comprises 15 residues. CDR1 SGHTA and CDR2 FQGNSA come from the germline V gene. Trimming removed 1 base from V and 4 bases from J; junction bases left unmatched: 6. The CDR3 region has the DNA TGTGCCAGCAGCTTAGGTGGGAGGGCCATAGAGACCCAGTACTTC. Amino acid sequence: CASSLGGRAIETQYF. The variable domain in full, with the rest retrieved from reference TRBV7-2 and TRBJ2-5, is GAGVSQSPSNKVTEKGKDVELRCDPISGHTALYWYRQSLGQGLEFLIYFQGNSAPDKSGLPSDRFSAERTGGSVSTLTIQRTQQEDSAVYLCASSLGGRAIETQYFGPGTRLLVL.

The chain links TRBV10-3 to TRBJ2-3; D is ambiguous. CDR3 length equals 12 residues. CDR1 is ENHRY, CDR2 SYGVKD, per germline. V dropped 0 bases and J dropped 2 bases, with 0 bases sitting between them. CDR3 region: CAISESTDTQYF. The CDR3 bases are TGTGCCATCAGTGAGTCCACAGATACGCAGTATTTT.

The chain carries TRBV6-5 and TRBJ2-1; 7 bases agree with TRBD1. The V segment lost 4 bases and the J segment 4 bases; nucleotides outside the gene matches: 7. This CDR3 region has 15 residues. The germline gives CDR1 MNHEY, CDR2 SVGAGI. CDR3 in amino acids: CASSLRGQPYNEQFF. The CDR3 DNA is TGTGCCAGCAGTTTACGGGGACAGCCGTACAATGAGCAGTTCTTC.

This chain connects TRBV5-1 to TRBJ1-2; no definite D call. CDR3 size: 15 residues. V lost 0 bases to trimming and J lost 3 bases, with 12 bases between them. Germline CDR1 and CDR2: SGHRS and YFSETQ. CDR3 loop: CASSLDGRPDYGYTF. The CDR3 DNA reads as TGCGCCAGCAGCTTGGATGGCAGGCCCGACTATGGCTACACCTTC.

This chain joins TRBV7-6 and TRBJ2-7; TRBD1 agrees at 10 bases. With V trimmed by 5 bases and J by 3 bases, 4 bases remained unmatched. Germline V gene lookup returns CDR1 SGHVS and CDR2 FNYEAQ. CDR3 length: 14 residues. The CDR3 region has the DNA TGTGCCAGCAGCCACCGGGACAGGGGCTACGAGCAGTACTTC. Translating it yields CASSHRDRGYEQYF. The full variable domain, completed using reference TRBV7-6 and TRBJ2-7, is GAGVSQSPRYKVTKRGQDVALRCDPISGHVSLYWYRQALGQGPEFLTYFNYEAQQDKSGLPNDRFSAERPEGSISTLTIQRTEQRDSAMYRCASSHRDRGYEQYFGPGTRLTVT.

This chain uses TRBV30 with TRBJ1-6; D perhaps matches TRBD1 (5 bases). V gave up 0 bases and J gave up 8 bases, with 11 bases separating them. The germline V gene encodes CDR1 GTSNPN and CDR2 SVGIG (reference sequence). The CDR3 totals 14 residues. The CDR3: CAWSVRGRDSPLHF. CDR3 in DNA: TGTGCCTGGAGTGTTCGGGGCAGGGATTCACCCCTCCACTTT.

This clone was counted a single time. This chain links TRBV28 with TRBJ2-7; 9 positions match TRBD2. Looked up from germline, CDR1 is MDHEN and CDR2 is SYDVKM. V gave up 7 bases and J gave up 2 bases; unmatched junction bases: 6. This CDR3 has 14 residues. The DNA for the CDR3 is TGTGCCAGCAAAGAGACTAGCGGAACCTACGAGCAGTACTTC. Residues: CASKETSGTYEQYF.

The chain couples TRBV11-2 to TRBJ2-1; no definite D call. Germline CDR1 is SGHAT and CDR2 is FQNNGV. V was pared by 5 bases and J by 12 bases, with 11 bases between. The CDR3 is made up of 11 amino acids. The CDR3 loop reads CASSPGPSQFF. The CDR3 region has the DNA TGTGCCAGCAGCCCCGGACCTTCGCAGTTCTTC.

This clone was detected only once. CDR3 region: CASSFGGRRASGADTQYF. The CDR3 DNA reads TGCGCCAGCAGCTTCGGGGGGCGGCGCGCTAGCGGGGCAGATACGCAGTATTTT. This chain connects TRBV5-1 to TRBJ2-3; 9 bases are a match to TRBD2. V was clipped by 2 bases and J by 4 bases; unmatched bases: 14. CDR1 is SGHRS, CDR2 YFSETQ, per germline. The CDR3 runs 18 residues.

In this sample, this clone turned up a few times. The V gene is TRBV5-1, the J gene TRBJ1-2; D may be TRBD1 (6 bases). The CDR3 has 17 residues. V lost 1 base, J lost 0 bases, and 16 bases lay in between. Germline CDR1 SGHRS, CDR2 YFSETQ. Written as DNA, the CDR3 is TGCGCCAGCAGCTTGCGGCCCATTGGGGGCACTAACTATGGCTACACCTTC. Amino acids: CASSLRPIGGTNYGYTF.

The V gene is TRBV29-1, the J gene TRBJ1-1, with 9 positions matching TRBD1. The CDR3 length is 12 residues. With V trimmed by 5 bases and J by 3 bases, 1 base remained unmatched. Looked up from germline, CDR1 is SQVTM and CDR2 is ANQGSEA. The CDR3 region is CSVTGGYTEAFF. Written as DNA, the CDR3 is TGCAGCGTTACAGGGGGCTACACTGAAGCTTTCTTT.

The V and J genes are TRBV28 and TRBJ1-2; D might be TRBD1 (5 bases). V was shortened by 5 bases and J by 0 bases, with 13 bases between the two germline ends. The CDR3 is 15 amino acids. Germline CDR1 and CDR2: MDHEN and SYDVKM. The CDR3: CASSDPGGSNYGYTF. In nucleotides, the CDR3 is TGTGCCAGCAGTGACCCCGGGGGTTCTAACTATGGCTACACCTTC.

The chain carries TRBV5-4 and TRBJ1-1; D perhaps matches TRBD1 (5 bases). V dropped 2 bases and J dropped 0 bases, with 8 bases sitting between them. The CDR3 covers 14 residues. Germline loops: CDR1 SGHNT, CDR2 YYREEE (reference sequence). The CDR3 sequence: CASSFAGMNTEAFF. CDR3 in DNA: TGTGCCAGCAGCTTCGCAGGGATGAACACTGAAGCTTTCTTT. The complete variable domain, with remaining parts taken from reference TRBV5-4 and TRBJ1-1, reads ETGVTQSPTHLIKTRGQQVTLRCSSQSGHNTVSWYQQALGQGPQFIFQYYREEENGRGNFPPRFSGLQFPNYSSELNVNALELDDSALYLCASSFAGMNTEAFFGQGTRLTVV.

CDR3 sequence: CASSALSETQYF. CDR3 DNA sequence: TGTGCCAGCTCCGCCCTTTCGGAGACCCAGTACTTC. The gene calls are TRBV18 and TRBJ2-5; no clear D. From germline, CDR1 is KGHSH and CDR2 LQKENI. V was cut by 6 bases and J by 5 bases, with 10 bases left in between. The CDR3 has 12 amino acids.

This rearrangement joins TRBV19 to TRBJ2-2; TRBD2 is a possible D gene (6 bases). The CDR3 has 15 amino acids. CDR1 LNHDA and CDR2 SQIVND come from the germline V gene (reference sequence). Trimming took 10 bases from V and 4 from J, leaving 19 bases between them. CDR3 amino acids: CATLRRGSGTGELFF. The CDR3 nucleotides are TGTGCCACCCTCCGGAGGGGATCGGGCACCGGGGAGCTGTTTTTT. The complete variable domain, with remaining parts taken from reference TRBV19 and TRBJ2-2, reads DGGITQSPKYLFRKEGQNVTLSCEQNLNHDAMYWYRQDPGQGLRLIYYSQIVNDFQKGDIAEGYSVSREKKESFPLTVTSAQKNPTAFYLCATLRRGSGTGELFFGEGSRLTVL.

CDR3 region: CASSPPGPNTEAFF. The CDR3 region has the DNA TGCGCCAGCAGCCCCCCCGGGCCGAACACTGAAGCTTTCTTT. The gene calls are TRBV5-1 and TRBJ1-1; D gene unclear. Trimming left V 4 bases short and J 1 base short, with 11 bases between. Germline lookup yields CDR1 SGHRS and CDR2 YFSETQ. The CDR3 totals 14 residues.

The chain recombines TRBV29-1 with TRBJ2-7, with D tentatively TRBD2 (5 bases). V shed 6 bases and J shed 5 bases, with 14 bases lying between them. Germline assignment: CDR1 SQVTM and CDR2 ANQGSEA. This CDR3 spans 12 amino acids. CDR3 nucleotides: TGCAGCGTGAGGGTTCTGTCCCACGAGCAGTACTTC. Protein: CSVRVLSHEQYF.

This chain joins TRBV5-5 and TRBJ1-1; a possible D gene is TRBD1 (5 bases). The CDR3 extends over 15 amino acids. CDR1 is SGHKS, CDR2 YYEKEE, per germline (reference sequence). Trimming removed 4 bases from V and 4 bases from J, with 17 bases in between. CDR3 in amino acids: CASSPRQGIGTEAFF. The CDR3, as DNA: TGTGCCAGCAGCCCGCGGCAGGGAATAGGCACTGAAGCTTTCTTT.

This chain links TRBV25-1 with TRBJ2-1, with 11 bases fitting TRBD2. CDR1 is MGHDK and CDR2 is SYGVNS in the germline V gene. Trimming removed 5 bases from V and 7 bases from J; junction bases left unmatched: 1. The CDR3 contains 13 residues. The CDR3 is CASSPSGRNEQFF. As DNA, the CDR3 is TGTGCCAGCAGTCCTAGCGGGAGGAATGAGCAGTTCTTC.